This TCR beta chain was identified during a study of OX40 agonist ivuxolimab in advanced cancers. As for the study more broadly: The costimulatory receptor OX40 (CD134) was targeted by ivuxolimab, a fully human IgG2 agonistic monoclonal antibody. The point of sequencing TCRbeta in the periphery was to test whether ivuxolimab changed TCR sequence diversity and drove clonal T-cell expansion. Among the roughly 52 dose-escalation patients, some 20 had hepatocellular carcinoma, some 15 melanoma, 9 renal cell carcinoma and 9 head and neck cancer. Patients were allowed to have had prior anti-PD-1, anti-PD-L1 or anti-CTLA-4 therapy, and around 40% of the dose-escalation patients had previously received checkpoint inhibitors. The monotherapy dose-escalation portion (N ≈ 50 patients) of the phase I ivuxolimab trial is reported in the paper. The dose-escalation cohort was about 86% male with a mean age of about 58 years, ranging from roughly 23 to 80. Partial responses were achieved by three dose-escalation patients, of whom one had hepatocellular carcinoma and two had cutaneous melanoma. Intravenous ivuxolimab was administered to patients every 2 weeks at six dose levels: 0.01, 0.1, 0.3, 1.5, 3 and 10 mg/kg. Summary of the overall study and its limitations: Clonal expansion of both CD4+ and CD8+ blood T cells was observed from baseline to week 6 at doses 0.1 to 3.0 mg/kg. Low levels of normalized T-cell clonal expansion were also seen in some nonresponding patients. Which antigens the clonally expanded peripheral T cells were specific for was not determined. Partial responders in the 0.1-3.0 mg/kg groups had among the lowest normalized peripheral clonal expansion, especially among CD8+ T cells. After ivuxolimab, more expanded clones were found on average in CD8+ T cells than in CD4+ T cells.

Patients with autoimmune disease history or receiving systemic immunosuppression were excluded from the trial. In every dose cohort, peripheral blood was drawn for TCR sequencing at baseline, cycle 4 day 1, and cycle 7 day 1. Samples came from an open-label, multicenter, first-in-human phase I dose-escalation trial of ivuxolimab. Adults with locally advanced or metastatic head and neck squamous cell, hepatocellular, melanoma or renal cell carcinoma were enrolled in the trial. Before TCR sequencing, CD4+ T cells and CD8+ T cells were sorted from peripheral blood as separate populations. The CDR3 runs 12 amino acids, cysteine and phenylalanine included. Just CDR3 DNA is preserved here, 36 bases in frame from base 1. The trim is 2 bases for V and 1 base for J, with a gap of 5 bases between the germline ends. In the germline V gene (reference sequence), CDR1 corresponds to GTSNPN and CDR2 to SVGIG. For sequencing of the TCRbeta CDR3 region, genomic DNA was extracted from the sorted cells. The immunoSEQ Assay was used for sequencing of TCRbeta CDR3 regions. TCRdb took this table from immuneACCESS and kept in-frame rearrangements with V and J called. Such tables lack part of the clones; where checked against another copy, unresolved V genes explain under half of the gap, and the rest is unexplained. Present in this sample are 90,000 to 120,000 clones, approximately 90% of which were seen just once. The ten top clones hold 0.95% to 1.5% of the sample.

In this sample, this clone turned up a few times. Its target antigen remains unknown. There are no base qualities to consult, and no much larger clone falls within one base. The chain employs TRBV30 and TRBJ1-1, with the D gene call left open. The TCR was taken from an adult with an advanced solid tumor such as melanoma, head and neck, liver or kidney cancer. This material consisted of CD4+ or CD8+ T cells sorted from blood, taken in a trial of the OX40 agonist ivuxolimab. DNA sequence: TGTGCCTGGAGTCTCCCGAACACTGAAGCTTTCTTT. Its protein reads: CAWSLPNTEAFF. The full variable domain, with segments outside the CDR3 supplied by the reference TRBV30 and TRBJ1-1 proteins, appears as SQTIHQWPATLVQPVGSPLSLECTVEGTSNPNLYWYRQAAGRGLQLLFYSVGIGQISSEVPQNLSASRPQDRQFILSSKKLLLSDSGFYLCAWSLPNTEAFFGQGTRLTVV.